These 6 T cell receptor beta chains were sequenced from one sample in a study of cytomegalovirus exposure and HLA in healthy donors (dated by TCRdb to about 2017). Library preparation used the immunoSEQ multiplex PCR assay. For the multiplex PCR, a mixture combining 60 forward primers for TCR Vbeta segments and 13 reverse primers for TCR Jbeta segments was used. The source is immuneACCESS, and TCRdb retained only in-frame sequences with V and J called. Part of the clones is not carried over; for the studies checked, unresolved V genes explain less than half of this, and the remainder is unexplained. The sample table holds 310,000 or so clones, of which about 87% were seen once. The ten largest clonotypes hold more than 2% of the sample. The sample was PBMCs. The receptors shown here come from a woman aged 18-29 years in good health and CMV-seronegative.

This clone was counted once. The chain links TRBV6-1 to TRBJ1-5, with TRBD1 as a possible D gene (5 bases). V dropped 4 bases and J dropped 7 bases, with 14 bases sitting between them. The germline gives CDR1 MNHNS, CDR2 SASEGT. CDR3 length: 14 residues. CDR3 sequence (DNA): TGTGCCAGCAGTGCCTCCGGGGGTAAGCAGCCCCAGCATTTT. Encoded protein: CASSASGGKQPQHF.

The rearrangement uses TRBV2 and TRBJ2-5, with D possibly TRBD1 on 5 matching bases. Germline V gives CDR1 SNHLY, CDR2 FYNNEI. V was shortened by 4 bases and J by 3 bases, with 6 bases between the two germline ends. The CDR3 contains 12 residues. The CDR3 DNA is TGTGCCAGCAGTGGGACAAAAGAGACCCAGTACTTC. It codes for CASSGTKETQYF.

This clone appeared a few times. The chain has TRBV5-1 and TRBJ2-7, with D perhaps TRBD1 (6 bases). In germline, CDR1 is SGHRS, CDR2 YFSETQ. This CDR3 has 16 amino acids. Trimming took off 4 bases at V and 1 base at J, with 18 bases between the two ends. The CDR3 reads CASSDPTGLPSYEQYF. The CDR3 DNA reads TGCGCCAGCAGCGATCCAACAGGGCTTCCTTCCTACGAGCAGTACTTC.

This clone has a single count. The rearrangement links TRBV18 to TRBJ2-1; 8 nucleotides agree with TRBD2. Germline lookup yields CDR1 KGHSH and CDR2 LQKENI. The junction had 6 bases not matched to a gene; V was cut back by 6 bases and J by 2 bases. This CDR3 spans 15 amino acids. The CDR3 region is CASSPGLATYNEQFF. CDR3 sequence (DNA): TGTGCCAGCTCTCCTGGACTAGCCACCTACAATGAGCAGTTCTTC. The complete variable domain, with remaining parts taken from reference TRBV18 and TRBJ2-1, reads NAGVMQNPRHLVRRRGQEARLRCSPMKGHSHVYWYRQLPEEGLKFMVYLQKENIIDESGMPKERFSAEFPKEGPSILRIQQVVRGDSAAYFCASSPGLATYNEQFFGPGTRLTVL.

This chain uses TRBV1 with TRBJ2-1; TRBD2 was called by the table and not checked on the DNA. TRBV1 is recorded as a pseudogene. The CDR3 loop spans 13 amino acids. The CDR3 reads CTSFTTGGNEQFF. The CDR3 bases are TGCACCAGCTTCACTACCGGAGGCAATGAGCAGTTCTTC.

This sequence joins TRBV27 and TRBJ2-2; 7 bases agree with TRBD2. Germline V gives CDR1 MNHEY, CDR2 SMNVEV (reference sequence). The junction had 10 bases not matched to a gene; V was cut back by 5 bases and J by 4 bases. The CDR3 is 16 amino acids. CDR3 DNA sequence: TGTGCCAGCAGTCTCCGCGGGGGTTTCGCCACCGGGGAGCTGTTTTTT. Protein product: CASSLRGGFATGELFF.